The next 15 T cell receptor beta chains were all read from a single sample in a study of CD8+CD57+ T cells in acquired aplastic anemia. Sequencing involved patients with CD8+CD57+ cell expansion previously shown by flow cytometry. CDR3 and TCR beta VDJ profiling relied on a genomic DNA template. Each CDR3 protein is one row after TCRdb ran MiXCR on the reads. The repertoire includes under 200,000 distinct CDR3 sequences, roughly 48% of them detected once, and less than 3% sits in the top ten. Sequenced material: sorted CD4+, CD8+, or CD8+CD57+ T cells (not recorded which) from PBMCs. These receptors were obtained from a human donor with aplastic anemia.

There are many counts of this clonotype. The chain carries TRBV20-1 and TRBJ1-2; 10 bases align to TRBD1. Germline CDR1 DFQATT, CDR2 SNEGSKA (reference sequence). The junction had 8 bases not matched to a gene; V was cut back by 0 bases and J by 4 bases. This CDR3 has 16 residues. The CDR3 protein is CSARDLGTGVTYGYTF. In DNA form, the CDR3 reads TGCAGTGCTAGAGATTTGGGGACAGGGGTCACCTATGGCTACACCTTC.

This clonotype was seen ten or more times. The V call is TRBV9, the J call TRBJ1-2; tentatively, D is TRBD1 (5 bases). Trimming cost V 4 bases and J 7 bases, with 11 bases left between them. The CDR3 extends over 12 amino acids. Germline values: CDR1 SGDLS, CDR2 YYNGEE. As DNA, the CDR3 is TGTGCCAGCAGCCCAATAGGGGCTGGCTACACCTTC. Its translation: CASSPIGAGYTF.

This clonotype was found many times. CDR3 nucleotides: TGTGCCAGCAGCAGCATGGGAATACTGTATCAGCCCCAGCATTTT. It translates to CASSSMGILYQPQHF. This chain links TRBV7-8 with TRBJ1-5; D call uncertain. Trimming removed 5 bases at V and 5 bases at J, with 16 bases between. The CDR3 loop spans 15 amino acids. CDR1 SGHVS and CDR2 FQNEAQ come from the germline V gene.

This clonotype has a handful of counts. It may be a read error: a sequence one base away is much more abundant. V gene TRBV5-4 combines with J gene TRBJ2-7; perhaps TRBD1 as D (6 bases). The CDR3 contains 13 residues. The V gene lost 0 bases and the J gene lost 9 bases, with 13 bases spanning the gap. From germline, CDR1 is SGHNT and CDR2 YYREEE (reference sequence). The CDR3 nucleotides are TGTGCCAGCAGCTTGGACAGGGACCACGTGCAGTACTTC. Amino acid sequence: CASSLDRDHVQYF.

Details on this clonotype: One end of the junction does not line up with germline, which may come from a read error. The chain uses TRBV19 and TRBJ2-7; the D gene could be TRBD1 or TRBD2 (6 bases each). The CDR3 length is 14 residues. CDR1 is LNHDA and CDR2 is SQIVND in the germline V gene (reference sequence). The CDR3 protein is CASSHGGSPYERYF. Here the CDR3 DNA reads TGTGCCAGTAGCCACGGGGGCTCCCCCTACGAGCGGTACTTC.

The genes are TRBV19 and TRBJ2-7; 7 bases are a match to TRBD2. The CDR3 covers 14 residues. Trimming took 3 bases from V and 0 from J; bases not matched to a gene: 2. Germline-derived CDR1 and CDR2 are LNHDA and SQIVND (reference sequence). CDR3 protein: CASSIGGFSYEQYF. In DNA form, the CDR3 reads TGTGCCAGTAGTATCGGGGGGTTCTCCTACGAGCAGTACTTC. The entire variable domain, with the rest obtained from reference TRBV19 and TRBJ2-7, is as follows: DGGITQSPKYLFRKEGQNVTLSCEQNLNHDAMYWYRQDPGQGLRLIYYSQIVNDFQKGDIAEGYSVSREKKESFPLTVTSAQKNPTAFYLCASSIGGFSYEQYFGPGTRLTVT.

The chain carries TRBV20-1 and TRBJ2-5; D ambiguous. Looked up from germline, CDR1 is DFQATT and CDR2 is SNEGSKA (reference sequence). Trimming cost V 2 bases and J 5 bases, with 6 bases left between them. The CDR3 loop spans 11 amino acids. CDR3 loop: CSARQLETQYF. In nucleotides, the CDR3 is TGCAGTGCTAGACAGCTCGAGACCCAGTACTTC.

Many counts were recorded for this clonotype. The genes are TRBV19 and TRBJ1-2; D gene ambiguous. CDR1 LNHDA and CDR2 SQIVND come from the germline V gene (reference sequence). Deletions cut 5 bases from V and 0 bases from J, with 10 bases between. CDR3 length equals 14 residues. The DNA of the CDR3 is TGTGCCAGTAGTGGTGGGAAGACTAACTATGGCTACACCTTC. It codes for CASSGGKTNYGYTF.

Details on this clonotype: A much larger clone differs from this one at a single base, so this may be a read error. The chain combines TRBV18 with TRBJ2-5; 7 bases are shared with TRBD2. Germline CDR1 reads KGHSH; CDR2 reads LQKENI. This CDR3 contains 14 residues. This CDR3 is CTSSPGLPLETQYF. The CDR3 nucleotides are TGTACCAGCTCACCGGGACTACCCTTAGAGACCCAGTACTTC.

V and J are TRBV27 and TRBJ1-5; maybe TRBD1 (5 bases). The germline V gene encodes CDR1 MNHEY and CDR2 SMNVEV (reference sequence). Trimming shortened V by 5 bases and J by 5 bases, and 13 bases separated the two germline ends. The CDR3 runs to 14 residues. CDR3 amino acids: CASSPGRADQPQHF. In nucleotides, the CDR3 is TGTGCCAGCAGTCCAGGGAGGGCCGATCAGCCCCAGCATTTT.

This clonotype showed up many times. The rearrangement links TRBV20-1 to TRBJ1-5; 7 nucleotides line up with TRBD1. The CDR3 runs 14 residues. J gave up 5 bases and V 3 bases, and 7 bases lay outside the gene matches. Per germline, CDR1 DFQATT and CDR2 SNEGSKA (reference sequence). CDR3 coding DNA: TGCAGTGCTAGCCAGACAGGGTCGGATCAGCCCCAGCATTTT. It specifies CSASQTGSDQPQHF.

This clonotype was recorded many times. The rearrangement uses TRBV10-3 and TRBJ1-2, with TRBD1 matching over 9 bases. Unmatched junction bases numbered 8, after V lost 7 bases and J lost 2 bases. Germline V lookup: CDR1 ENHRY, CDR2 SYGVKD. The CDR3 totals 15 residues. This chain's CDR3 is CAIKPTGGLNYGYTF. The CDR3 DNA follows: TGTGCCATCAAACCAACAGGGGGCTTAAACTATGGCTACACCTTC.

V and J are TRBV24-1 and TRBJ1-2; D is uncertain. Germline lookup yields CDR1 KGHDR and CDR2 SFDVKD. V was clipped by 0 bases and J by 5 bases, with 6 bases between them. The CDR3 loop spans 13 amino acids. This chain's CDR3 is CATSDLLGYGYTF. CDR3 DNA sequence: TGTGCCACCAGTGATTTGCTAGGGTATGGCTACACCTTC.

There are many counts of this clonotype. CDR3 region: CASRDRLSSFYGYTF. CDR3 bases: TGTGCCAGCAGAGACCGGTTGAGCTCCTTCTATGGCTACACCTTC. The chain joins TRBV2 to TRBJ1-2, with D unresolved. Looked up from germline, CDR1 is SNHLY and CDR2 is FYNNEI. Between the trimmed V and J ends, which lost 6 bases and 4 bases, there was a span of 18 bases. The CDR3 has 15 residues. The full variable domain, rest sourced from reference TRBV2 and TRBJ1-2, is EPEVTQTPSHQVTQMGQEVILRCVPISNHLYFYWYRQILGQKVEFLVSFYNNEISEKSEIFDDQFSVERPDGSNFTLKIRSTKLEDSAMYFCASRDRLSSFYGYTFGSGTRLTVV.

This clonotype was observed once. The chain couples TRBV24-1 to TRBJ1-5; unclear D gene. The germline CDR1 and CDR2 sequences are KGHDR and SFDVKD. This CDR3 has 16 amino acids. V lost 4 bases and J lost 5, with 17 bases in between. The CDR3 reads CATSDSKTVGYQPQHF. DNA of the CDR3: TGTGCCACCAGTGACTCGAAGACGGTGGGTTATCAGCCCCAGCATTTT.